The 6 T cell receptor beta chains presented below share a single source sample, sequenced in a study of shared clonotypes between healthy human individuals. Naive CD8 populations comprised CD45RO-negative cells positively selected for CCR7, excluding terminally differentiated effector memory CD45RA+ cells. Clones were read by immunoSEQ multiplex PCR, and TCRdb kept only the in-frame ones, dropping some. The table records about 2.2 million clones, roughly 91% of them present only once. Input material: naive CD8+ T cells from PBMCs. Receptors were obtained from a man aged 18-30 years in good health. Some clones in this sample may be carry-over from other donors' samples.

Comments on this clone: The sample holds other DNA sequences that translate to the same CDR3. The chain employs TRBV29-1 and TRBJ2-2; the D gene could be TRBD1 or TRBD2 (5 bases each). Germline assignment: CDR1 SQVTM and CDR2 ANQGSEA. There are 13 residues in the CDR3. Trimming stripped 4 bases from V and 5 bases from J, with 11 bases between. For the CDR3, the DNA is TGCAGCGTTGTTGAGGGGAATACCGGGGAGCTGTTTTTT. This gives the protein CSVVEGNTGELFF.

This rearrangement joins TRBV13 to TRBJ2-7; no clear D gene. The CDR3 runs 14 residues. Germline loops: CDR1 PRHDT, CDR2 FYEKMQ (reference sequence). V was pared by 5 bases and J by 2 bases, with 13 bases between. CDR3 sequence: CASSLSSLAYEQYF. DNA of the CDR3: TGTGCCAGCAGCCTCTCGTCCCTTGCCTACGAGCAGTACTTC.

The chain recombines TRBV11-2 with TRBJ2-7; D not resolved. Trimming shortened V by 3 bases and J by 0 bases, and 15 bases separated the two germline ends. This CDR3 comprises 16 residues. CDR1 is SGHAT, CDR2 FQNNGV, per germline. The CDR3 here is CASSFPLGSISYEQYF. The CDR3 region has the DNA TGTGCCAGCAGCTTCCCTTTAGGGTCAATCTCCTACGAGCAGTACTTC.

About this clone itself: Within the sample, other DNA sequences also encode this same CDR3. The CDR3 here is CASSVVGDSYEQYF. The CDR3 region has the DNA TGTGCCAGCAGCGTAGTAGGGGACTCCTACGAGCAGTACTTC. This chain uses TRBV9 with TRBJ2-7, with D tentatively TRBD1 (5 bases). V dropped 0 bases and J dropped 0 bases, with 7 bases sitting between them. The CDR3 has 14 amino acids. Germline V gene data show CDR1 as SGDLS and CDR2 as YYNGEE. Full variable domain (remainder filled in from reference TRBV9 and TRBJ2-7): DSGVTQTPKHLITATGQRVTLRCSPRSGDLSVYWYQQSLDQGLQFLIQYYNGEERAKGNILERFSAQQFPDLHSELNLSSLELGDSALYFCASSVVGDSYEQYFGPGTRLTVT.

The chain carries TRBV19 and TRBJ1-5, with a weak D call TRBD1 (6 bases). CDR3 length: 14 amino acids. Germline CDR1 reads LNHDA; CDR2 reads SQIVND (reference sequence). Trimming took off 9 bases at V and 4 bases at J, with 16 bases between the two ends. CDR3 amino acids: CASRVWTANQPQHF. CDR3 coding DNA: TGTGCCAGCCGCGTGTGGACAGCTAATCAGCCCCAGCATTTT.

Worth noting for this clone: The identical CDR3 is also encoded by other nucleotide sequences in the sample. The gene calls are TRBV19 and TRBJ2-7; 8 bases match TRBD1. Per germline, CDR1 LNHDA and CDR2 SQIVND (reference sequence). The CDR3 contains 13 residues. Trimming cost V 4 bases and J 2 bases; bases outside gene matches: 1. CDR3 sequence: CASSTDRAYEQYF. The CDR3 DNA follows: TGTGCCAGTAGTACGGACAGGGCCTACGAGCAGTACTTC.